Below, 16 T cell receptor beta chains from the same sample are listed, as sequenced in a study of cytomegalovirus exposure and HLA in healthy donors. A multiplex PCR was run with 60 Vbeta primers and 13 Jbeta primers. TCRdb's table, derived via immunoSEQ multiplex PCR, lists solely in-frame clones and lacks some. Here the sample table reports about 50,000 clones. The sequencing sample was made of PBMCs. These receptor sequences come from a man between 18 and 29 years old in good health and CMV-seropositive.

The chain has TRBV7-8 and TRBJ2-3; 7 bases fit TRBD2. The germline V gene encodes CDR1 SGHVS and CDR2 FQNEAQ. The length of the CDR3 is 15 residues. V shed 5 bases and J 2 bases; nucleotides not matched to a gene: 7. The CDR3 sequence is CASSLTGTNTDTQYF. The CDR3 DNA reads TGTGCCAGCAGCCTAACGGGGACTAACACAGATACGCAGTATTTT.

Here the CDR3 DNA reads TGTGCCAGCAGCTTACCTACGGGGGAGCTGTTTTTT. It codes for CASSLPTGELFF. J is TRBJ2-2 and V is TRBV7-9; no definite D call. The CDR3 contains 12 residues. Trimming cost V 2 bases and J 8 bases, with 6 bases left between them. Germline CDR1 reads SEHNR; CDR2 reads FQNEAQ (reference sequence). Filled out from reference TRBV7-9 and TRBJ2-2, the complete variable domain reads DTGVSQNPRHKITKRGQNVTFRCDPISEHNRLYWYRQTLGQGPEFLTYFQNEAQLEKSRLLSDRFSAERPKGSFSTLEIQRTEQGDSAMYLCASSLPTGELFFGEGSRLTVL.

V usage is TRBV29-1 and J usage is TRBJ2-2; TRBD1 might be the D (5 bases). The germline gives CDR1 SQVTM, CDR2 ANQGSEA. The length of the CDR3 is 12 residues. Trimming shortened V by 7 bases and J by 3 bases, and 9 bases separated the two germline ends. The CDR3 sequence: CSAQVDTGELFF. The CDR3 DNA follows: TGCAGCGCACAGGTAGACACCGGGGAGCTGTTTTTT.

The V gene is TRBV25-1, the J gene TRBJ2-1; TRBD2 might be the D (6 bases). Germline values: CDR1 MGHDK, CDR2 SYGVNS. V lost 3 bases and J 8 bases, leaving 14 bases between the germline ends. The CDR3 covers 14 residues. This chain's CDR3 is CASSDPGTWDEQFF. In DNA, the CDR3 is TGTGCCAGCAGTGACCCTGGGACTTGGGATGAGCAGTTCTTC.

V usage is TRBV5-4 and J usage is TRBJ2-5; 7 bases are a match to TRBD1. The last part of the DNA fits TRBJ2-7 better; the J call may be wrong. CDR3 size: 14 residues. Per germline, CDR1 SGHNT and CDR2 YYREEE (reference sequence). CDR3 in amino acids: CASSIIDRAIEQYF. The CDR3 coding sequence is TGTGCCAGCAGCATTATCGACAGGGCTATCGAGCAGTACTTC.

The CDR3 region is CSVLKREGYNEQFF. The CDR3 nucleotides are TGCAGCGTCCTGAAGCGGGAGGGTTACAATGAGCAGTTCTTC. This rearrangement joins TRBV29-1 to TRBJ2-1; TRBD2 aligns across 10 bases. In germline, CDR1 is SQVTM, CDR2 ANQGSEA. V gave up 6 bases and J gave up 4 bases; unmatched junction bases: 6. The CDR3 has 14 amino acids.

The chain has TRBV11-2 and TRBJ2-7; 8 nucleotides align to TRBD2. The germline CDR1 and CDR2 sequences are SGHAT and FQNNGV. CDR3 length: 14 amino acids. V lost 0 bases, J lost 5 bases, and 3 bases stayed unmatched. Written as DNA, the CDR3 is TGTGCCAGCAGCTTAGAAAGCGGGAGAGACGAGCAGTACTTC. Translation gives CASSLESGRDEQYF.

In the case of this clone: This sample includes further DNA sequences coding for the same CDR3. The rearrangement uses TRBV5-1 and TRBJ2-2, with 8 positions matching TRBD2. Germline lookup yields CDR1 SGHRS and CDR2 YFSETQ. V lost 1 base and J lost 5; bases outside the gene matches: 7. The CDR3 runs 16 residues. CDR3 DNA: TGCGCCAGCAGCTTGAGGACGGGAGGGCCTACCGGGGAGCTGTTTTTT. Translated, it gives CASSLRTGGPTGELFF. Full variable domain (rest looked up from reference TRBV5-1 and TRBJ2-2): KAGVTQTPRYLIKTRGQQVTLSCSPISGHRSVSWYQQTPGQGLQFLFEYFSETQRNKGNFPGRFSGRQFSNSRSEMNVSTLELGDSALYLCASSLRTGGPTGELFFGEGSRLTVL.

The J gene is TRBJ2-1, the V gene TRBV10-3; 11 bases are shared with TRBD2. Per the germline V gene, CDR1 is ENHRY and CDR2 is SYGVKD. This CDR3 contains 15 residues. J was trimmed by 9 bases and V by 3 bases; bases with no gene match: 7. CDR3 loop: CAISEASGRNGEQFF. The CDR3 nucleotides are TGTGCCATCAGTGAAGCTAGCGGGAGGAACGGTGAGCAGTTCTTC.

The genes are TRBV10-1 and TRBJ2-5, with D maybe TRBD2 (5 bases). Germline lookup yields CDR1 WNHNN and CDR2 SYGVQD (reference sequence). This CDR3 spans 14 amino acids. Trimming pared 0 bases from V and 2 bases from J, leaving 7 bases between. The CDR3 bases are TGCGCCAGCAGTGAGTCGGGGAGACAAGAGACCCAGTACTTC. As protein: CASSESGRQETQYF.

The CDR3 spells CASSQEPSGTFSYEQYF. CDR3 bases: TGCGCCAGCAGCCAAGAGCCCTCTGGGACTTTTAGCTACGAGCAGTACTTC. The rearrangement joins TRBV4-1 to TRBJ2-7; D may be TRBD2 (6 bases). Germline V CDR1 and CDR2: MGHRA, YSYEKL. V was trimmed by 0 bases and J by 3 bases, leaving 18 bases between them. The CDR3 is made up of 17 amino acids.

The chain employs TRBV7-2 and TRBJ1-5, with D uncertain. The CDR3 runs 16 residues. Trimming removed 1 base from V and 5 bases from J, with 15 bases in between. The germline gives CDR1 SGHTA, CDR2 FQGNSA. CDR3 DNA: TGTGCCAGCAGCTTAGAGGCCGAGGCAGTGGATCAGCCCCAGCATTTT. Translated, it gives CASSLEAEAVDQPQHF.

This rearrangement joins TRBV6-5 to TRBJ2-7, with 8 bases lining up with TRBD1. V was pared by 7 bases and J by 6 bases, with 11 bases of the junction left unmatched. The CDR3 is 14 amino acids. In germline, CDR1 is MNHEY, CDR2 SVGAGI. This chain's CDR3 is CASTSGGNPAEQYF. Written as DNA, the CDR3 is TGTGCCAGCACCTCAGGGGGCAATCCGGCCGAGCAGTACTTC.

The genes are TRBV5-1 and TRBJ2-7; 9 bases agree with TRBD2. Losses at the gene ends were 2 bases for V and 6 bases for J; bases not matched to a gene: 6. The CDR3 totals 14 residues. Germline-derived CDR1 and CDR2 are SGHRS and YFSETQ. The CDR3 sequence is CASSLQREVGEQYF. CDR3 nucleotide sequence: TGCGCCAGCAGCTTACAGCGGGAGGTCGGCGAGCAGTACTTC.

The chain employs TRBV6-6 and TRBJ2-1; 8 nucleotides agree with TRBD1. CDR1 and CDR2 from the germline V gene are MNHNY and SVGAGI (reference sequence). The CDR3 spans 13 residues. The ends lost 10 bases at V and 6 bases at J; junction bases unmatched: 8. CDR3 loop: CATAGQDINEQFF. The CDR3 DNA follows: TGTGCCACCGCGGGACAGGACATCAATGAGCAGTTCTTC.

The chain joins TRBV25-1 to TRBJ2-2; 8 bases are a match to TRBD1. The germline V gene has CDR1 MGHDK and CDR2 SYGVNS. Trimming removed 4 bases from V and 3 bases from J; junction bases left unmatched: 7. The CDR3 is 16 amino acids. The CDR3 DNA reads TGTGCCAGCAGTGCAATCAAGGACAGGGACACCGGGGAGCTGTTTTTT. Translated: CASSAIKDRDTGELFF.